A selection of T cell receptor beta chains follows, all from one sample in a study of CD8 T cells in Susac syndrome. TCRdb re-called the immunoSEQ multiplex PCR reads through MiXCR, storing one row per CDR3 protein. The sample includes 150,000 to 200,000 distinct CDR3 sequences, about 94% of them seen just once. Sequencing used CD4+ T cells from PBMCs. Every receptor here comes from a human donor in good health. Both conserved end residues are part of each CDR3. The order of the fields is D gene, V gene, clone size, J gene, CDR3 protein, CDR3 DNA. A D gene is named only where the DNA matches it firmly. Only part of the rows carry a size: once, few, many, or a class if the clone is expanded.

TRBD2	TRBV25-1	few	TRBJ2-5	CASTRAGGQETQYF	TGTGCCAGCACCCGAGCGGGGGGACAAGAGACCCAGTACTTC
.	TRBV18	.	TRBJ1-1	CASSPPAEPTRRFRDTEAFF	TGTGCCAGCTCACCACCGGCTGAACCGACCAGGAGGTTTAGAGACACTGAAGCTTTCTTT
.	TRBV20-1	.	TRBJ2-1	CSARDPSGQGDEQFF	TGCAGTGCTAGAGATCCTAGCGGTCAGGGGGATGAGCAGTTCTTC
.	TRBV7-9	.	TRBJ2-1	CASSLATSGYYNEQFF	TGTGCCAGCAGCTTAGCGACGTCGGGGTACTACAATGAGCAGTTCTTC
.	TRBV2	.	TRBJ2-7	CASSALYEQYF	TGTGCCAGCAGCGCCCTCTACGAGCAGTACTTC
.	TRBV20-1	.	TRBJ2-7	CSASPTGTLFEQYF	TGCAGTGCTAGCCCCACCGGGACACTATTCGAGCAGTACTTC
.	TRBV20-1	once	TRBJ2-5	CSARAGLETQYF	TGCAGTGCTAGGGCCGGTTTGGAGACCCAGTACTTC
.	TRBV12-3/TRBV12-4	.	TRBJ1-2	CASSPPLGGRTGYTF	TGTGCCAGCAGTCCCCCTTTGGGAGGTAGGACCGGCTACACCTTC
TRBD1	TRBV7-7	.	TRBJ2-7	CASSYRQGSEQYF	TGTGCCAGCAGTTACCGACAGGGCTCCGAGCAGTACTTC
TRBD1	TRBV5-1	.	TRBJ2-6	CASRTGPPGANVLTF	TGCGCCAGCCGGACAGGGCCCCCTGGGGCCAACGTCCTGACTTTC
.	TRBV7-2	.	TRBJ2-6	CASSYGALGANVLTF	TGTGCCAGCAGCTACGGGGCACTGGGGGCCAACGTCCTGACTTTC
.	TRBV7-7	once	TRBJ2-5	CASSIAPQETQYF	TGTGCCAGCAGCATAGCCCCTCAAGAGACCCAGTACTTC
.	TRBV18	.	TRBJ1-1	CASSQKFGGKSEAFF	TGTGCCAGCTCACAAAAGTTCGGGGGGAAGTCTGAAGCTTTCTTT
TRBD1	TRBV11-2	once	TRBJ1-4	CASSFRQGDEKLFF	TGTGCCAGCAGCTTCCGACAGGGAGACGAAAAACTGTTTTTT
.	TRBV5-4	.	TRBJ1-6	CASSLLIRQDNSPLHF	TGTGCCAGCAGCTTGCTGATCCGACAGGATAATTCACCCCTCCACTTT
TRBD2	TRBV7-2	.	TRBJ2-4	CASSLPSGVGNIQYF	TGTGCCAGCAGCTTACCCAGCGGGGTTGGAAACATTCAGTACTTC
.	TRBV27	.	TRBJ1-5	CASGQGLPSNQPQHF	TGTGCCAGCGGCCAGGGGCTTCCGAGCAATCAGCCCCAGCATTTT
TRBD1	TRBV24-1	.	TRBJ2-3	CATSGRGYTDTQYF	TGTGCCACCAGCGGCAGGGGGTACACAGATACGCAGTATTTT
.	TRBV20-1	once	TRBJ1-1	CSARWGNTEAFF	TGCAGTGCTAGATGGGGGAACACTGAAGCTTTCTTT
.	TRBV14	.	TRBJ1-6	CASSQAYAPLHF	TGTGCCAGCAGCCAAGCGTATGCACCCCTCCACTTT
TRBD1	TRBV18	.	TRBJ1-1	CASSPLLGTGNTEAFF	TGTGCCAGCTCACCCCTCCTAGGGACAGGGAACACTGAAGCTTTCTTT
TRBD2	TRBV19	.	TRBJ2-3	CASSMSGGHRTDTQYF	TGTGCCAGTAGTATGAGCGGGGGGCATCGGACAGATACGCAGTATTTT
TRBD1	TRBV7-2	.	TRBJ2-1	CASSAMDRTEQFF	TGTGCCAGCAGCGCCATGGACAGGACAGAGCAGTTCTTC
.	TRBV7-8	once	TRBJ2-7	CASSLAGAGLPYEQYF	TGTGCCAGCAGCTTAGCGGGGGCGGGGCTCCCCTACGAGCAGTACTTC
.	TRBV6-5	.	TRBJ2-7	CASRIMVGTSGEQYF	TGTGCCAGCAGAATTATGGTCGGGACATCTGGTGAGCAGTACTTC
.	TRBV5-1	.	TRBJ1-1	CASAAYGQNTEAFF	TGCGCCAGCGCTGCGTATGGGCAGAACACTGAAGCTTTCTTT
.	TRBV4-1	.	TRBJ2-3	CASSQEPGTDTQYF	TGCGCCAGCAGCCAAGAACCTGGCACAGATACGCAGTATTTT
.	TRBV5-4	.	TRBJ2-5	CASSLAVGGLGETQYF	TGTGCCAGCAGCTTGGCCGTTGGGGGTTTGGGAGAGACCCAGTACTTC
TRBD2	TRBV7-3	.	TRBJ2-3	CASSLSLAGGSTDTQYF	TGTGCCAGCAGCTTATCCCTAGCGGGGGGTAGCACAGATACGCAGTATTTT